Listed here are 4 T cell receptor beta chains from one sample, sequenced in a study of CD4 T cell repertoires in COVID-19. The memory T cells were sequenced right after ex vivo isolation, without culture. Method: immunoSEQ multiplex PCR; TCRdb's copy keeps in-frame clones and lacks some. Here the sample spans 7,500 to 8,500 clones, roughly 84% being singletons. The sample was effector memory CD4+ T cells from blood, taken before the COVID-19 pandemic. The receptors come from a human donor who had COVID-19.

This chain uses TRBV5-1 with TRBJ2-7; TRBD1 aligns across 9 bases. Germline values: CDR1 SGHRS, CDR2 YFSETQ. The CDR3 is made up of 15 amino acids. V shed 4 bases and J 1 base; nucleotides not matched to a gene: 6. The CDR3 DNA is TGCGCCAGCAGCCTGGGGACAGGGAGGTCCTACGAGCAGTACTTC. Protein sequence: CASSLGTGRSYEQYF.

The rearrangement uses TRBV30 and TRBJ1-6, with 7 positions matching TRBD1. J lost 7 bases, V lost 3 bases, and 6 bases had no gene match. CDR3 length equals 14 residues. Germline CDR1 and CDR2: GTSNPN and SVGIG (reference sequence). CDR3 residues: CAWRGGQANSPLHF. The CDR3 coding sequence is TGTGCCTGGAGGGGAGGACAGGCGAATTCACCCCTCCACTTT. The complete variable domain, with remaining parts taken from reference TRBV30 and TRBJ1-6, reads SQTIHQWPATLVQPVGSPLSLECTVEGTSNPNLYWYRQAAGRGLQLLFYSVGIGQISSEVPQNLSASRPQDRQFILSSKKLLLSDSGFYLCAWRGGQANSPLHFGNGTRLTVT.

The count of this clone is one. The CDR3 here is CASSLRVWGGTEAFF. CDR3 nucleotides: TGTGCCAGTAGTCTGAGGGTGTGGGGGGGGACTGAAGCTTTCTTT. The chain links TRBV19 to TRBJ1-1; possibly TRBD1 for D (5 bases). Per the germline V gene, CDR1 is LNHDA and CDR2 is SQIVND (reference sequence). The V gene lost 5 bases and the J gene lost 5 bases, with 18 bases spanning the gap. This CDR3 has 15 amino acids.

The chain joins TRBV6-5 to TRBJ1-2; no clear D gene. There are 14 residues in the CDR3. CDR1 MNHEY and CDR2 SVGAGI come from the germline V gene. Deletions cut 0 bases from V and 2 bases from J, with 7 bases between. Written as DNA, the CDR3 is TGTGCCAGCAGTTACTCAACAGAAAACTATGGCTACACCTTC. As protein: CASSYSTENYGYTF.